These 2 T cell receptor beta chains were all obtained from the same sample, sequenced in a study of T cells in tuberculosis. Thawed, overnight-rested PBMC were stained with GMM-loaded CD1B tetramer, viability dye and anti-CD3, then sorted. C32 glucose monomycolate from Rhodococcus equi was loaded onto the CD1B tetramers. Generated by immunoSEQ multiplex PCR, the TCRdb table keeps only in-frame clones and is missing some. The sample yields 88,000 or so clones, roughly 90% seen once. Input material: CD1b-GMM tetramer-negative cells sorted from PBMCs. The receptors shown here come from an adult woman with latent tuberculosis.

The chain employs TRBV6-6 and TRBJ1-2; D may be TRBD1 (6 bases). The CDR3 runs 13 residues. V was cut by 6 bases and J by 9 bases, with 17 bases left in between. Germline values: CDR1 MNHNY, CDR2 SVGAGI (reference sequence). CDR3 region: CASSLTPGTSYTF. CDR3 coding DNA: TGTGCCAGCAGCCTAACCCCAGGGACAAGCTACACCTTC.

The V and J genes are TRBV11-2 and TRBJ2-3, with D possibly being TRBD2 (7 bases). Germline CDR1 and CDR2: SGHAT and FQNNGV. CDR3 length: 13 residues. V was cut by 4 bases and J by 6 bases, with 11 bases left in between. The CDR3 protein is CASSWAGADTQYF. The CDR3 nucleotides are TGTGCCAGCAGCTGGGCGGGGGCGGATACGCAGTATTTT.